This T cell receptor (beta chain) emerged from a study of shared clonotypes between healthy human individuals. All the donors were Caucasian adults who lived in Nashville, Tennessee. CD4+ cells were split into CD45RA+ naive and CD45RA-negative memory subsets. Across several immunoSEQ plates, the genomic DNA of each subset was split evenly. TCRdb's copy holds only in-frame clones and misses some; the assay was immunoSEQ multiplex PCR. Here the sample spans 300,000 to 400,000 clones, less than 75% being singletons. Germline V lookup: CDR1 SGHVT, CDR2 SQSDAQ. V dropped 1 base and J dropped 3 bases, with 16 bases sitting between them. The CDR3 length is 17 residues.

The rearrangement joins TRBV7-4 to TRBJ1-3; the D is unclear. The source is a man aged 25-40 years in good health. The sample consisted of memory CD4+ T cells sorted from blood. Regarding subset: CD45RA-negative fraction. CDR3 sequence: CASSLESPLPGGNTIYF. The CDR3 bases are TGTGCCAGCAGCTTAGAAAGTCCACTACCGGGTGGAAACACCATATATTTT.